What follows are 4 T cell receptor beta chains derived from one specimen sequenced in a study of blood T cells in healthy people across ages. A second PCR of about 7 to 12 cycles used a sample-barcoded 5' primer and a J-beta primer mix. TCRdb itself ran the 5' RACE reads through MiXCR, one entry per CDR3 protein. The repertoire has 1,800,000 or so distinct CDR3 sequences, approximately 39% of them found once; the top ten carry under 25%. The sample was blood. The source is a human donor in good health.

The chain has TRBV11-2 and TRBJ2-2; D is uncertain. Germline V lookup: CDR1 SGHAT, CDR2 FQNNGV. The V and J ends lost 6 bases and 4 bases respectively, with 12 bases between them. The CDR3 covers 14 residues. CDR3 bases: TGTGCCAGCAGTTTCGGCGGCAGCACCGGGGAGCTGTTTTTT. Its translation: CASSFGGSTGELFF.

The chain links TRBV29-1 to TRBJ2-7; 7 bases align to TRBD1. Trimming took 6 bases from V and 5 from J; bases not matched to a gene: 13. This CDR3 comprises 14 residues. Germline lookup yields CDR1 SQVTM and CDR2 ANQGSEA. Here the CDR3 reads CSVMRQGAADEQYF. The CDR3 DNA reads TGCAGCGTAATGCGACAGGGAGCCGCCGACGAGCAGTACTTC.

This sequence joins TRBV12-3 or TRBV12-4 and TRBJ1-2; D is perhaps TRBD1 (5 bases). The CDR3 sequence is 13 residues long. Trimming cost V 3 bases and J 8 bases, with 13 bases left between them. The CDR3 spells CASSLGPTGGYTF. The CDR3 DNA follows: TGTGCCAGCAGTTTGGGGCCGACCGGCGGCTACACCTTC.

This clonotype was counted between two and nine times. The chain couples TRBV12-3 or TRBV12-4 to TRBJ2-5; tentative D call: TRBD1 (6 bases). The CDR3 spans 13 residues. Trimming removed 5 bases at V and 4 bases at J, with 11 bases between. The DNA for the CDR3 is TGTGCCAGCAGTGCACTCAGGGGAGAGACCCAGTACTTC. Protein product: CASSALRGETQYF.